What follows describes a single T cell receptor (beta chain). The data are from a study of T cells in tuberculosis. Sequencing used immunoSEQ multiplex PCR; TCRdb keeps in-frame clones, though not all of them. The sample comprises some 31,000 clones, 86% of which are singletons, and around 5.2% rests with the top ten. Time point reported: new active TB diagnosis, blood taken before or within 7 days of starting treatment. This receptor was identified in an adult with tuberculosis. The sample was PBMCs, taken at tuberculosis diagnosis.

CDR3 loop: CASSLGSLRTGELFF. In DNA, the CDR3 is TGTGCCAGCAGCTTAGGTAGCCTAAGAACCGGGGAGCTGTTTTTT. The genes are TRBV11-2 and TRBJ2-2; the D is unclear. V lost 1 base to trimming and J lost 5 bases, with 11 bases between them. The CDR3 runs to 15 residues. CDR1 and CDR2 from the germline V gene are SGHAT and FQNNGV.